This TCR beta chain is from a study of control samples from healthy donors and cancer patients. Method: immunoSEQ multiplex PCR; TCRdb's copy keeps in-frame clones and lacks some. The sample carries 150,000 or so clones, 92% recorded once. Per the germline V gene, CDR1 is SGHRS and CDR2 is YFSETQ. The CDR3 covers 12 residues. V lost 3 bases and J lost 17; bases outside the gene matches: 7. The chain recombines TRBV5-1 with TRBJ1-6; 8 nucleotides match TRBD1. The specimen sequenced was blood. This clonotype was sampled from a woman between 50 and 59 years old in good health. CDR3 amino acids: CASSSNGQGFHF. Here the CDR3 DNA reads TGCGCCAGCAGCTCGAACGGACAGGGTTTCCACTTT. The variable domain in full, completed from reference TRBV5-1 and TRBJ1-6, reads KAGVTQTPRYLIKTRGQQVTLSCSPISGHRSVSWYQQTPGQGLQFLFEYFSETQRNKGNFPGRFSGRQFSNSRSEMNVSTLELGDSALYLCASSSNGQGFHFGNGTRLTVT.